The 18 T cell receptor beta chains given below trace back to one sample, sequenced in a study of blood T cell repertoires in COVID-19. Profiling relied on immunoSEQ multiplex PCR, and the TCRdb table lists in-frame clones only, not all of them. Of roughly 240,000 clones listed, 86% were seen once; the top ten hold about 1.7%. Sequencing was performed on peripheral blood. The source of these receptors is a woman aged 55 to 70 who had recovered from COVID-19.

CDR3 loop: CASSQDWNQPQHF. The CDR3 coding sequence is TGCGCCAGCAGCCAGGACTGGAATCAGCCCCAGCATTTT. V gene TRBV5-1 combines with J gene TRBJ1-5, with unresolved D. V shed 4 bases and J shed 4 bases, with 9 bases lying between them. CDR1 and CDR2 from the germline V gene are SGHRS and YFSETQ. The CDR3 extends over 13 amino acids.

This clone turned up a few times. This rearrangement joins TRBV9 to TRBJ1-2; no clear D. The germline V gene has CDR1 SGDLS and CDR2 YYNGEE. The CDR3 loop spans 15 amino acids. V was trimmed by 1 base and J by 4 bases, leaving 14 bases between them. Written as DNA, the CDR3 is TGTGCCAGCAGCGTAAGTGGGGAGGAAGTCTATGGCTACACCTTC. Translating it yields CASSVSGEEVYGYTF. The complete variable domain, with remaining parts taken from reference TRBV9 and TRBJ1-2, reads DSGVTQTPKHLITATGQRVTLRCSPRSGDLSVYWYQQSLDQGLQFLIQYYNGEERAKGNILERFSAQQFPDLHSELNLSSLELGDSALYFCASSVSGEEVYGYTFGSGTRLTVV.

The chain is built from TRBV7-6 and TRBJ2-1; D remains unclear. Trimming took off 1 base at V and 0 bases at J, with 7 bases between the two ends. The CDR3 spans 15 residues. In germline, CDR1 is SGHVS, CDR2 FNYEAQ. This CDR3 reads CASSLGENSYNEQFF. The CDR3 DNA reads TGTGCCAGCAGCTTAGGTGAGAACTCCTACAATGAGCAGTTCTTC.

CDR3 sequence: CATSDSTTYEQYF. CDR3 nucleotides: TGTGCCACCAGTGATTCCACAACCTACGAGCAGTACTTC. J is TRBJ2-7 and V is TRBV24-1; the D is unclear. There are 13 residues in the CDR3. V dropped 2 bases and J dropped 2 bases, with 6 bases sitting between them. Germline assignment: CDR1 KGHDR and CDR2 SFDVKD.

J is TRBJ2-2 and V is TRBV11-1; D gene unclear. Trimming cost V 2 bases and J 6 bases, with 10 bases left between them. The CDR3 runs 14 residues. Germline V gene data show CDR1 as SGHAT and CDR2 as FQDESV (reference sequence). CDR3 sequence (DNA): TGTGCCAGCAGCTTAACCGGTCTGTCCGGGGAGCTGTTTTTT. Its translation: CASSLTGLSGELFF.

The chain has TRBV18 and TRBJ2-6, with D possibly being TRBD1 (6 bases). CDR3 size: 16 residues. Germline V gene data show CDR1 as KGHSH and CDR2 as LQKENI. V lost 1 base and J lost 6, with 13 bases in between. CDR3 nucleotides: TGTGCCAGCTCACCACAGACAGGCCCTGCGGCCAACGTCCTGACTTTC. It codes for CASSPQTGPAANVLTF.

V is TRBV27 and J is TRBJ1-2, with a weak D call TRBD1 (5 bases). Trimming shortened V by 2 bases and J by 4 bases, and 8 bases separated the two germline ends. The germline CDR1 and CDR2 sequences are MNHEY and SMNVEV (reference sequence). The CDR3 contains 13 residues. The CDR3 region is CASSLQGFYGYTF. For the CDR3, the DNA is TGTGCCAGCAGTTTACAGGGATTCTATGGCTACACCTTC.

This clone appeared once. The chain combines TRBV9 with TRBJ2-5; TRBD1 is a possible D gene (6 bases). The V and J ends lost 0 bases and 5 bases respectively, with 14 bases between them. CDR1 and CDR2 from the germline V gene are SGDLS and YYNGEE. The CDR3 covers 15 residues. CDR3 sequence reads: CASSVASGVPETQYF. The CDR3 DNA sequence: TGTGCCAGCAGCGTAGCTTCAGGGGTGCCGGAGACCCAGTACTTC.

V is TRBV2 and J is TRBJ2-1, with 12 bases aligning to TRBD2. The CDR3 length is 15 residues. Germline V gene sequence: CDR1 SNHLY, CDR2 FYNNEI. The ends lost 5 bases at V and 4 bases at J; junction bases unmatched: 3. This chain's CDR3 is CASSSSGGAYNEQFF. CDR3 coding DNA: TGTGCCAGCAGTTCTAGCGGGGGGGCTTACAATGAGCAGTTCTTC.

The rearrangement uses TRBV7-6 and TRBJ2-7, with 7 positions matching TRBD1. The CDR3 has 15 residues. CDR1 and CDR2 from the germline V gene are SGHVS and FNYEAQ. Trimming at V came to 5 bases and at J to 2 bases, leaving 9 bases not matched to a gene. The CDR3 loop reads CASSPDRDKTYEQYF. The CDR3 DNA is TGTGCCAGCAGCCCAGACAGGGATAAAACCTACGAGCAGTACTTC.

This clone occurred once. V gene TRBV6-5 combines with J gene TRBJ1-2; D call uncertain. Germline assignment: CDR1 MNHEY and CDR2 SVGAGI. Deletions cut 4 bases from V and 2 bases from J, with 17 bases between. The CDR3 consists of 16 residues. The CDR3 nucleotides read TGTGCCAGCAGTTCCCTCGCGGGCCGCCCAAACTATGGCTACACCTTC. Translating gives CASSSLAGRPNYGYTF.

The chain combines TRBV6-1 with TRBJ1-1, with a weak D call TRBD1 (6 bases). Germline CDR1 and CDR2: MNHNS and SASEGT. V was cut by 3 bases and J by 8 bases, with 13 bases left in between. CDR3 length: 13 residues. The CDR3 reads CASSEQGKGEAFF. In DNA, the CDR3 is TGTGCCAGCAGTGAGCAGGGGAAAGGGGAAGCTTTCTTT.

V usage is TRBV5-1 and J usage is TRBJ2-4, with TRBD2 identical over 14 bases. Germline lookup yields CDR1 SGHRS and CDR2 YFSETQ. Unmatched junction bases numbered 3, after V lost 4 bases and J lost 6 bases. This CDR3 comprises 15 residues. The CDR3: CASSNGTSGGNIQYF. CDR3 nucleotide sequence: TGCGCCAGCAGCAACGGGACTAGCGGGGGAAACATTCAGTACTTC.

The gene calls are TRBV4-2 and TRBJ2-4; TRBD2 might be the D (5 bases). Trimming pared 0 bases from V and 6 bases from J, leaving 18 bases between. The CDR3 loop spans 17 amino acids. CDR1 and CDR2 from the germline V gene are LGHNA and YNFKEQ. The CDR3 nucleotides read TGTGCCAGCAGCCAAGAACCGGGGAACGGAGAAAGAAACATTCAGTACTTC. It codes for CASSQEPGNGERNIQYF.

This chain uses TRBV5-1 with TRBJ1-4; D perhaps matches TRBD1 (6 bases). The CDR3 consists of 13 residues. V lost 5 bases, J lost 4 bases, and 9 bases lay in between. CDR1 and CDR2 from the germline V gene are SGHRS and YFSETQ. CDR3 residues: CASRTGLNEKLFF. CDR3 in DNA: TGCGCCAGCAGGACAGGCCTTAATGAAAAACTGTTTTTT.

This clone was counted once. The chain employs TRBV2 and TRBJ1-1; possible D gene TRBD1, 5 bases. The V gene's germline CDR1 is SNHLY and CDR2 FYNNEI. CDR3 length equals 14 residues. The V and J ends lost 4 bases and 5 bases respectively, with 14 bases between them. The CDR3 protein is CASSVGGGMTEAFF. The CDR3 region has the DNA TGTGCCAGCAGTGTTGGGGGGGGGATGACTGAAGCTTTCTTT.

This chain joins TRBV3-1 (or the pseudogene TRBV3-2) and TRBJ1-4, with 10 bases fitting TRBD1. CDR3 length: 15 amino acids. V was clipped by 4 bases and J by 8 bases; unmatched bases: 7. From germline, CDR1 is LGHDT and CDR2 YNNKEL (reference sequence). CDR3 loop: CASSPRDRGGEKLFF. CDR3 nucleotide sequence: TGTGCCAGCAGCCCCCGGGACAGGGGAGGCGAAAAACTGTTTTTT.

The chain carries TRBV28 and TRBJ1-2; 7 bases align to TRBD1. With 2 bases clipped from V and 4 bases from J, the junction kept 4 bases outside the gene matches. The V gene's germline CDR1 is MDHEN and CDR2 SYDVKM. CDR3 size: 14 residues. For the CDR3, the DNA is TGTGCCAGCAGTTTAGGTGGGACAGTCTATGGCTACACCTTC. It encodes CASSLGGTVYGYTF.